The clone carrying this T cell receptor beta chain was seen repeatedly, ten times or more. Antigen: not known. Orbital computed tomography and thyroid ultrasound, together with serum TRAb and thyroxine and clinical symptoms, were used for diagnoses. The PBMCs were sourced from fresh peripheral blood (approximately 9.6 ml). This sample stems from a study of T cells in Graves' hyperthyroidism and ophthalmopathy. General study results and limits: Ophthalmopathy was predicted by the model a median of roughly 6.6 months ahead of onset. The majority of expanded thyroid clonotypes above 0.001 also appeared in blood.

TCR beta CDR3 region amplification was performed from RNA transcripts. The HTBI primer set drove a first-round RT-PCR of the TCR CDR3. TCRdb reanalysed the multiplex PCR reads using MiXCR and keeps one entry per CDR3 protein. The table has 300,000 to 450,000 distinct CDR3 sequences, approximately 15% seen once. The germline gives CDR1 LGHNT, CDR2 FRNRAP. The CDR3 runs 14 residues. With 6 bases clipped from V and 2 bases from J, the junction kept 6 bases outside the gene matches. The sequence was collected from a woman younger than 45 with Graves' ophthalmopathy. The rearrangement joins TRBV12-5 to TRBJ1-2, with 7 nucleotides matching TRBD1. Material for sequencing was blood. In nucleotides, the CDR3 is TGTGCTAGTGGATCCGAGACAGGGAACTATGGCTACACCTTC. Translated, it gives CASGSETGNYGYTF.